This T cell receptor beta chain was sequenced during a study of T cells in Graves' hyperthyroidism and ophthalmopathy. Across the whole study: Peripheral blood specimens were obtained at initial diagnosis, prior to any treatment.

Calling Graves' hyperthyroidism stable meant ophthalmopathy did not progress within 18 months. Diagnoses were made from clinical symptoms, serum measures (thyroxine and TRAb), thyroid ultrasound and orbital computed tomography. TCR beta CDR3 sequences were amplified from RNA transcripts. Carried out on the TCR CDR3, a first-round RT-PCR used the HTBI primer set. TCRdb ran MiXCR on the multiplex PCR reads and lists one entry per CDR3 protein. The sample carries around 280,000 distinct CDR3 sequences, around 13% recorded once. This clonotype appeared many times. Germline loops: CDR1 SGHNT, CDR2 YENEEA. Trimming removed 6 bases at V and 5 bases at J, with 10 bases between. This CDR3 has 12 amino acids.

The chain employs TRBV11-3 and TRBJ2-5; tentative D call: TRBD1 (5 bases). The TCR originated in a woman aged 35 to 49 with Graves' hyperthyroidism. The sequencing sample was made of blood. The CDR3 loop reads CASRLPGETQYF. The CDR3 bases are TGTGCCAGCAGACTGCCAGGGGAGACCCAGTACTTC.